This entry concerns a single T cell receptor (beta chain). This sample was taken from a study of T cell changes during pregnancy in multiple sclerosis. The repertoire was sequenced with immunoSEQ multiplex PCR; TCRdb's copy has only in-frame clones and lacks some. This table has some 99,000 clones, about 93% appearing once. Per germline, CDR1 ENHRY and CDR2 SYGVKD. J was trimmed by 8 bases and V by 6 bases; bases with no gene match: 12. The CDR3 sequence is 15 residues long. This chain uses TRBV10-3 with TRBJ2-1; TRBD2 matches 8 bases. The sequence came from a female donor with multiple sclerosis, enrolled in a pregnancy study. Sequenced here: peripheral blood, sampled after pregnancy. The CDR3 region has the DNA TGTGCCATCAGGGCTAGGACTAGCAGGGTGTATGAGCAGTTCTTC. Its translation: CAIRARTSRVYEQFF.